The next 8 T cell receptor beta chains were all read from a single sample in a study of breast tumors, draining lymph nodes, adjacent tissues (TCRdb year 2016). Lymph node samples were obtained from the axillary draining lymph nodes of breast cancer patients. The method was multiplex PCR. The instrument given in TCRdb is Illumina HiSeq 2000. Through fastp at Q25 and MiXCR, TCRdb rebuilt clones from the public reads, retaining in-frame beta chains. Each CDR3 protein appears once, grouped with its most common genes and DNA. This sample gives under 85,000 distinct CDR3 sequences in total; about 20% of them show up just once. Over 2% of the sample comes from the top ten. The specimen was axillary lymph node tissue. The receptors were sampled from a female donor with breast cancer. Some clones in this sample may be carry-over from other donors' samples.

In its sample, this clonotype was seen many times. The V and J genes are TRBV7-2 and TRBJ2-7, with D possibly TRBD2 on 5 matching bases. From germline, CDR1 is SGHTA and CDR2 FQGNSA. V was trimmed by 5 bases and J by 1 base, leaving 12 bases between them. The CDR3 is 14 amino acids. For the CDR3, the DNA is TGTGCCAGCAGCCCCAACCGAGGGTCCTACGAGCAGTACTTC. It encodes CASSPNRGSYEQYF.

This clonotype turned up a few times. The chain employs TRBV18 and TRBJ2-5; 10 positions agree with TRBD2. J lost 1 base, V lost 1 base, and 0 bases had no gene match. Germline CDR1 and CDR2: KGHSH and LQKENI. The CDR3 length is 15 residues. The DNA for the CDR3 is TGTGCCAGCTCACCACTAGCGGGAGGCCAAGAGACCCAGTACTTC. Translating it yields CASSPLAGGQETQYF.

On this clonotype: Being one base from a much bigger clone, this may be a read error. The rearrangement uses TRBV7-3 and TRBJ2-1; D may be TRBD1 or TRBD2 (5 bases each). The CDR3 runs 13 residues. Germline V CDR1 and CDR2: SGHTA, FQGTGA. V lost 8 bases, J lost 9 bases, and 17 bases lay in between. The CDR3, as DNA: TGTGCCAGCGGCACCCCCGGGGCGGGTGAGCAGTTCTTC. Protein product: CASGTPGAGEQFF. The entire variable domain, with the rest obtained from reference TRBV7-3 and TRBJ2-1, is as follows: GAGVSQTPSNKVTEKGKYVELRCDPISGHTALYWYRQSLGQGPEFLIYFQGTGAADDSGLPNDRFFAVRPEGSVSTLKIQRTERGDSAVYLCASGTPGAGEQFFGPGTRLTVL.

At least ten counts were recorded for this clonotype. V usage is TRBV5-1 and J usage is TRBJ2-7; 9 bases line up with TRBD1. The CDR3 totals 16 residues. Germline V gene data show CDR1 as SGHRS and CDR2 as YFSETQ. V was pared by 2 bases and J by 0 bases, with 6 bases of the junction left unmatched. CDR3 amino acids: CASSFATGGSSYEQYF. The CDR3 DNA sequence: TGCGCCAGCAGCTTCGCGACAGGGGGGTCCTCCTACGAGCAGTACTTC.

As regards this clonotype: This may come from a read error, since a much larger clone is one base off. The chain combines TRBV5-6 with TRBJ2-1; 10 bases fit TRBD2. The germline CDR1 and CDR2 sequences are SGHDT and YYEEEE. The CDR3 contains 16 residues. The J segment lost 6 bases and the V segment lost 3 bases, leaving 9 bases of the junction unmatched. Written as DNA, the CDR3 is TGTGCCAGCAGCTCGGAGCGGACTAGCGGTCCCAATGAGCAGTTCTTC. Its translation is CASSSERTSGPNEQFF.

Note on this clonotype: This may stem from a read error, because a much larger clone lies one nucleotide away. The chain is built from TRBV5-6 and TRBJ2-5; D may be TRBD2 (5 bases). Germline lookup yields CDR1 SGHDT and CDR2 YYEEEE. This CDR3 region has 14 residues. V was trimmed by 4 bases and J by 1 base, leaving 11 bases between them. For the CDR3, the DNA is TGTGCCAGCAGCGACGCCCGGGGCCAAGAGACCCAGTACTTC. Amino acid sequence: CASSDARGQETQYF. Filled out from reference TRBV5-6 and TRBJ2-5, the complete variable domain reads DAGVTQSPTHLIKTRGQQVTLRCSPKSGHDTVSWYQQALGQGPQFIFQYYEEEERQRGNFPDRFSGHQFPNYSSELNVNALLLGDSALYLCASSDARGQETQYFGPGTRLLVL.

This clonotype was observed many times. The rearrangement uses TRBV9 and TRBJ2-3; TRBD2 matches 7 bases. V shed 4 bases, J shed 0 bases, and the junction held 11 bases outside the gene matches. The length of the CDR3 is 17 residues. CDR1 and CDR2 from the germline V gene are SGDLS and YYNGEE. The CDR3 region has the DNA TGTGCCAGCAGCTTAGGGGAGGGAGCGGGTAGCACAGATACGCAGTATTTT. Translating gives CASSLGEGAGSTDTQYF.

As regards this clonotype: This clone may be a read error of a much larger clone one base away. The chain recombines TRBV2 with TRBJ1-3; D is unclear. Germline CDR1 SNHLY, CDR2 FYNNEI. The CDR3 runs 16 residues. The CDR3 DNA reads TGTGCCAGCAGTGAAGGAAAGGAAGTCTCTGGAAGCACCATATATTTT. It codes for CASSEGKEVSGSTIYF.